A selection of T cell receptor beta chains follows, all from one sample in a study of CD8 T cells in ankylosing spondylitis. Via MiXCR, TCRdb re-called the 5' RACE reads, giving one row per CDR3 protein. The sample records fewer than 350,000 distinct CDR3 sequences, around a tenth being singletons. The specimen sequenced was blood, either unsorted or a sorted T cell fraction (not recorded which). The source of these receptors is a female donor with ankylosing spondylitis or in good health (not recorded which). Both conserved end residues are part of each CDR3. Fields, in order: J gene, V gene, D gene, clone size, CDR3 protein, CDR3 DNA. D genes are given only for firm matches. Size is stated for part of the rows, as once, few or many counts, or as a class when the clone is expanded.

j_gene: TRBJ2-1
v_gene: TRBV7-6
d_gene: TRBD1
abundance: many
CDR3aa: CASSSVGQAVGEQFF
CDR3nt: TGTGCCAGCAGCTCTGTCGGACAGGCCGTCGGTGAGCAGTTCTTC

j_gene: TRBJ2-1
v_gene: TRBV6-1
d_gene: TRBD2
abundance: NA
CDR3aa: CANKRAGDGYNEQFF
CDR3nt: TGTGCCAACAAACGGGCGGGGGATGGCTACAATGAGCAGTTCTTC

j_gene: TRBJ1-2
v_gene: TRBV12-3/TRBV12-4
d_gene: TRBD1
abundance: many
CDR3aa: CASSLSRGQSYTF
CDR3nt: TGTGCCAGCAGTTTAAGCCGGGGACAGAGCTACACCTTC

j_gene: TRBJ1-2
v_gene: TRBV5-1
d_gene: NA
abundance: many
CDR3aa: CASSLAGFSGYTF
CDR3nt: TGCGCCAGCAGCTTGGCAGGGTTTAGTGGCTACACCTTC

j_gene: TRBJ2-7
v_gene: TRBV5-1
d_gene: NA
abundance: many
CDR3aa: CASSQQGGYEQYF
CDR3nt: TGCGCCAGCAGCCAACAGGGAGGATACGAGCAGTACTTC

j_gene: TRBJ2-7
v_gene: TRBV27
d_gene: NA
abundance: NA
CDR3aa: CASSLVGASEQYF
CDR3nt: TGTGCCAGCAGTTTAGTGGGAGCTAGCGAGCAGTACTTC

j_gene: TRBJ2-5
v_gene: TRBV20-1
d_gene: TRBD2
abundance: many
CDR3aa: CSASITSGIGETQYF
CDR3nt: TGCAGTGCTAGTATTACTAGCGGGATTGGGGAGACCCAGTACTTC

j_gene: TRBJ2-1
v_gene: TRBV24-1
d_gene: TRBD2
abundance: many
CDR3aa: CATSDGSSGITSYNEQFF
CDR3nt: TGTGCCACCAGTGACGGAAGTAGCGGGATTACCTCCTACAATGAGCAGTTCTTC

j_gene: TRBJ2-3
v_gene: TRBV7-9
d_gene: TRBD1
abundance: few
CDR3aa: CASSPRQGEPGDTQYF
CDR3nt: TGTGCCAGCAGCCCACGACAGGGGGAGCCGGGCGATACGCAGTATTTT

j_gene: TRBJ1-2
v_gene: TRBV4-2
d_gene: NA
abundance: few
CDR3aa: CASSPGGAEGYTF
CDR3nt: TGTGCCAGCAGCCCCGGGGGCGCTGAGGGCTACACCTTC

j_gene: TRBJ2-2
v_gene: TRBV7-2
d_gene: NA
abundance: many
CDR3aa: CASSLLGANTGELFF
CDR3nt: TGTGCCAGCAGCTTACTGGGGGCGAACACCGGGGAGCTGTTTTTT

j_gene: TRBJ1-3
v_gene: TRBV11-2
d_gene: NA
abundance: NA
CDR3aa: CASSFTGAGNTIYF
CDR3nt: TGTGCCAGCAGCTTCACAGGCGCTGGAAACACCATATATTTT

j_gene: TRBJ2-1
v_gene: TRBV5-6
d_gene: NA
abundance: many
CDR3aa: CASSFGPSSYNEQFF
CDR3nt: TGTGCCAGCAGCTTCGGCCCAAGCTCCTACAATGAGCAGTTCTTC

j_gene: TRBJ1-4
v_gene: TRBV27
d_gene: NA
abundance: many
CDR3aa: CASSVRSGVKLFF
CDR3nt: TGTGCCAGCAGTGTTCGCTCAGGGGTCAAACTGTTTTTT

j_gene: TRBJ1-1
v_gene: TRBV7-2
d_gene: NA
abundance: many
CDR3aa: CASSLAGGRMGEAFF
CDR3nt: TGTGCCAGCAGCTTAGCAGGAGGGCGGATGGGTGAAGCTTTCTTT

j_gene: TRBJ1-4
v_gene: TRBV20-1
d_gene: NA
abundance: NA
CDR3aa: CSASTGQAEKLFF
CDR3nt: TGCAGTGCTAGCACGGGGCAGGCTGAAAAACTGTTTTTT

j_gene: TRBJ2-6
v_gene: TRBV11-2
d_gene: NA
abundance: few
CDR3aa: CASSFRLSSTSGANVLTF
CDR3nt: TGTGCCAGCAGCTTTCGCCTCAGCTCTACCTCTGGGGCCAACGTCCTGACTTTC

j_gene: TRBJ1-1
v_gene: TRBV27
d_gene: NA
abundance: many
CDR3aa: CASSFQGGNTEAFF
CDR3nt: TGTGCCAGCAGTTTCCAAGGGGGGAACACTGAAGCTTTCTTT

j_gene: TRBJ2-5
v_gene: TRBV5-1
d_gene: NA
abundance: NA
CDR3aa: CASSFSGAQYF
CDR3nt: TGCGCCAGCAGTTTCTCGGGGGCCCAGTACTTC

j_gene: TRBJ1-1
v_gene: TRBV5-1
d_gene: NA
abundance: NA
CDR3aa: CASSQQSGSTEAFF
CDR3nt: TGCGCCAGCAGCCAACAATCAGGGTCCACTGAAGCTTTCTTT

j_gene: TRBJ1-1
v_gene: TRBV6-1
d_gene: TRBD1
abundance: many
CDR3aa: CASTQGGNTEAFF
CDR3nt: TGTGCCAGCACCCAGGGGGGGAACACTGAAGCTTTCTTT

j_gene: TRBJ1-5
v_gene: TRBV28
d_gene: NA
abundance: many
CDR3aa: CASSLSAGLGSMDQPQHF
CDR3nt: TGTGCCAGCAGTTTATCGGCTGGTCTGGGATCGATGGATCAGCCCCAGCATTTT

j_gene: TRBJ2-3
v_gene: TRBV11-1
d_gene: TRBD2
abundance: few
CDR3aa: CASSLGAGASTDTQYF
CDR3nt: TGTGCCAGCAGCTTGGGAGCGGGGGCAAGCACAGATACGCAGTATTTT

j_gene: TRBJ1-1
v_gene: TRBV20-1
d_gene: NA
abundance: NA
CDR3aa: CSAREDPNTEAFF
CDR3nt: TGCAGTGCCAGGGAGGATCCGAACACTGAAGCTTTCTTT

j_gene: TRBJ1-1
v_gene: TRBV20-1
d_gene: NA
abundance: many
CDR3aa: CSASFNTEAFF
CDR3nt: TGCAGTGCTAGCTTCAACACTGAAGCTTTCTTT

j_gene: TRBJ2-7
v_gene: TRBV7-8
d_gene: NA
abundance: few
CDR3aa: CASSKGRRDYEQYF
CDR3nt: TGTGCCAGCAGCAAAGGACGCAGGGACTACGAGCAGTACTTC

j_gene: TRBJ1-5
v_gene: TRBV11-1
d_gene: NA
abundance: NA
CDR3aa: CASSYRPQHF
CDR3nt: TGTGCCAGTTCCTATCGGCCCCAGCATTTT

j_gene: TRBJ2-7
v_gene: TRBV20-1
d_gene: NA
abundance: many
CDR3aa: CSARRPGAYEQYF
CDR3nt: TGCAGTGCTAGGCGTCCAGGGGCCTACGAGCAGTACTTC

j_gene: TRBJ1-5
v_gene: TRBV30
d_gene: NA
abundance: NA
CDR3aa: CAWTGGSGSNQPQHF
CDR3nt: TGTGCCTGGACCGGGGGATCAGGGAGCAATCAGCCCCAGCATTTT

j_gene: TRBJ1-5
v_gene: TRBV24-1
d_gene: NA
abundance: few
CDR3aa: CATSEGAYSNQPQHF
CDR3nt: TGTGCCACCAGTGAGGGTGCATATAGCAATCAGCCCCAGCATTTT

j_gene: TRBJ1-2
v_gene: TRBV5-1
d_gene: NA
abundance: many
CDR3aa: CASSPGGLEGYTF
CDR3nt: TGCGCCAGCAGCCCCGGGGGGTTAGAGGGCTACACCTTC

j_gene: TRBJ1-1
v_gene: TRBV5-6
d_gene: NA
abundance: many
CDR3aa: CASSALPGANTEAFF
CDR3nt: TGTGCCAGCAGCGCATTGCCTGGGGCGAACACTGAAGCTTTCTTT

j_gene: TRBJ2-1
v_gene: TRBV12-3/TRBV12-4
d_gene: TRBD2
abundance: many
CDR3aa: CASSFFGTSGRNEQFF
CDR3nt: TGTGCCAGCAGTTTCTTTGGGACTAGCGGGAGGAATGAGCAGTTCTTC

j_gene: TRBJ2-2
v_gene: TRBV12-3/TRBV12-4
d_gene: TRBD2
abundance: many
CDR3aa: CASSYLASGAIGELFF
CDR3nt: TGTGCCAGCAGTTACCTCGCTAGCGGGGCCATAGGGGAGCTGTTTTTT

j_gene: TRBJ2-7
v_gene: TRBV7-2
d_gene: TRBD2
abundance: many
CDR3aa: CASSLGGLVSEQYF
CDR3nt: TGTGCCAGCAGCTTGGGGGGACTAGTAAGCGAGCAGTACTTC

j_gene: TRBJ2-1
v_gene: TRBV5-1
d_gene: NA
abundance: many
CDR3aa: CASGSSFGGEQFF
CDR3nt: TGCGCCAGCGGATCCTCCTTCGGGGGTGAGCAGTTCTTC

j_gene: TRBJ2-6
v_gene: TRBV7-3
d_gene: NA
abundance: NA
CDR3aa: CASSSEGSSGANVLTF
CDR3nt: TGTGCCAGCAGCTCGGAGGGGAGCTCTGGGGCCAACGTCCTGACTTTC

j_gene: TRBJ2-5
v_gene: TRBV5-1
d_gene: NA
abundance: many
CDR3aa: CASSPGRGKFETQYF
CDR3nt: TGCGCCAGCAGCCCGGGACGGGGTAAATTCGAGACCCAGTACTTC

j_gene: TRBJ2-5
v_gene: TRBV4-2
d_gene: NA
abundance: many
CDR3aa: CASSQEPGVETQYF
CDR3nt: TGTGCCAGCAGCCAAGAACCCGGAGTAGAGACCCAGTACTTC

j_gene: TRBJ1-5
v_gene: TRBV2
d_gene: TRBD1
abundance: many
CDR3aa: CASRQGQANQPQHF
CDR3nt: TGTGCCAGCAGACAAGGACAGGCCAATCAGCCCCAGCATTTT

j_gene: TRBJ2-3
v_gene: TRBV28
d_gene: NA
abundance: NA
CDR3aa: CASSPRKDLTDTQYF
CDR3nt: TGTGCCAGCAGCCCGCGAAAGGACCTCACAGATACGCAGTATTTT

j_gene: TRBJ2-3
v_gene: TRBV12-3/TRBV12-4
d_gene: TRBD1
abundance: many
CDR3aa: CASSEGQGRRDTQYF
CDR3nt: TGTGCCAGCAGTGAGGGACAGGGGCGGAGGGATACGCAGTATTTT

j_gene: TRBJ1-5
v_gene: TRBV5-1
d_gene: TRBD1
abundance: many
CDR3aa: CASSWGAGGSNQPQHF
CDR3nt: TGCGCCAGCAGCTGGGGGGCAGGGGGCAGCAATCAGCCCCAGCATTTT

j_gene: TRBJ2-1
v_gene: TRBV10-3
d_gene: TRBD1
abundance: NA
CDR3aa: CAISGQGYEQFF
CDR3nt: TGTGCCATCAGTGGACAGGGGTATGAGCAGTTCTTC

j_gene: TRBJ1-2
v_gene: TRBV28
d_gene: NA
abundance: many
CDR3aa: CASSGGEPMIYGYTF
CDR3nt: TGTGCCAGCAGTGGAGGTGAACCAATGATCTATGGCTACACCTTC

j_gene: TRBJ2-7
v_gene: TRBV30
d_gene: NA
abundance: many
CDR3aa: CAWRSLANNYEQYF
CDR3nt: TGTGCCTGGCGCTCCCTAGCGAATAACTACGAGCAGTACTTC

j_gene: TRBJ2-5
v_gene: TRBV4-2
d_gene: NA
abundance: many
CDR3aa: CASSQARGGETQYF
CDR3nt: TGTGCCAGCAGCCAAGCCCGGGGTGGGGAGACCCAGTACTTC

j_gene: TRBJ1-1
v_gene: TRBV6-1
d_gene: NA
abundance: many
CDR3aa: CLGEEAFF
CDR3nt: TGTCTAGGGGAGGAAGCTTTCTTT

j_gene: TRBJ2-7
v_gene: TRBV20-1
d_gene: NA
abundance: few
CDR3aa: CSARDPLRSPYEQYF
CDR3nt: TGCAGTGCTAGAGATCCCCTTCGGAGCCCCTACGAGCAGTACTTC

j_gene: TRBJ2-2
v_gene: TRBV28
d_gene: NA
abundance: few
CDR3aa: CASSLRTRATGELFF
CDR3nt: TGTGCCAGCAGTTTGAGGACCAGGGCAACCGGGGAGCTGTTTTTT

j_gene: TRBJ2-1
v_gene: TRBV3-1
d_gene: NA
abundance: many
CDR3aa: CASSQVTTNNEQFF
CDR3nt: TGTGCCAGCAGCCAAGTAACTACCAACAATGAGCAGTTCTTC

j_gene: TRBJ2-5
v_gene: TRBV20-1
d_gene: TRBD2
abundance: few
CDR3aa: CSARVGTSGLRETQYF
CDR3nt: TGCAGTGCTAGGGTCGGGACTAGCGGGTTAAGGGAGACCCAGTACTTC

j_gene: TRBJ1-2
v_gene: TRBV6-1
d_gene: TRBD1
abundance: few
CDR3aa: CASITGASGGYTF
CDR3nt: TGTGCCAGCATAACAGGGGCATCGGGCGGCTACACCTTC